This T cell receptor beta chain was sequenced in a study of response to subunit inactivated influenza vaccine. TCRdb itself ran the RT-PCR reads through MiXCR, one entry per CDR3 protein. The table has roughly 570,000 distinct CDR3 sequences, over 10% seen once; the top ten hold under 15%. The CDR3 consists of 15 residues. The ends were cut back, 1 base at V and 8 bases at J, with 12 bases in the middle. Germline assignment: CDR1 SGHTA and CDR2 FQGNSA. The table lists this clonotype with a few counts. The specimen comprised PBMCs from blood, sampled 45 days after vaccination. The TCR comes from a man aged 45 to 65 who received an inactivated influenza vaccine. The chain recombines TRBV7-2 with TRBJ1-6; perhaps TRBD1 as D (5 bases). Here the CDR3 reads CASSLGPGSDSPLHF. In DNA form, the CDR3 reads TGTGCCAGCAGCTTAGGGCCAGGGTCCGATTCACCCCTCCACTTT.